The next 4 T cell receptor beta chains were all read from a single sample in a study of identifying expanded T cells in peripheral blood. Profiling relied on immunoSEQ multiplex PCR, and the TCRdb table lists in-frame clones only, not all of them. Counted here are under 90,000 clones, approximately 91% occurring once; the ten biggest clones make up around 2.8%. Material for sequencing was blood. These receptors were collected from a person aged 18 to 70 in good health.

This chain connects TRBV15 to TRBJ2-5; no reliable D call. CDR3 size: 12 residues. Trimming left V 9 bases short and J 0 bases short, with 8 bases between. The germline CDR1 and CDR2 sequences are LNHNV and YYDKDF (reference sequence). The CDR3 DNA is TGTGCCACAGGCGCCTACCAAGAGACCCAGTACTTC. Translated, it gives CATGAYQETQYF. Full variable domain (outside the CDR3, taken from reference TRBV15 and TRBJ2-5): DAMVIQNPRYQVTQFGKPVTLSCSQTLNHNVMYWYQQKSSQAPKLLFHYYDKDFNNEADTPDNFQSRRPNTSFCFLDIRSPGLGDTAMYLCATGAYQETQYFGPGTRLLVL.

The rearrangement joins TRBV2 to TRBJ2-1, with D possibly being TRBD1 or TRBD2 (6 bases each). The CDR3 has 16 amino acids. Germline CDR1 reads SNHLY; CDR2 reads FYNNEI. The V gene lost 6 bases and the J gene lost 7 bases, with 22 bases spanning the gap. The CDR3 DNA is TGTGCCAGCAGGTCTCTTCGTGACAGGAGGGCGAATGAGCAGTTCTTC. It specifies CASRSLRDRRANEQFF.

The gene calls are TRBV7-9 and TRBJ1-1, with TRBD1 as a possible D gene (5 bases). The CDR3 loop spans 17 amino acids. The V gene's germline CDR1 is SEHNR and CDR2 FQNEAQ (reference sequence). The V end was cut by 4 bases, the J end by 0 bases, with 18 bases between. CDR3 amino acids: CASSSGRPKGMNTEAFF. CDR3 in DNA: TGTGCCAGCAGCTCGGGACGCCCAAAGGGAATGAACACTGAAGCTTTCTTT.

The V call is TRBV5-1, the J call TRBJ2-5, with a weak D call TRBD2 (6 bases). V lost 0 bases to trimming and J lost 4 bases, with 10 bases between them. CDR3 length: 14 residues. The germline V gene has CDR1 SGHRS and CDR2 YFSETQ. The CDR3 sequence: CASSLEGSGETQYF. DNA of the CDR3: TGCGCCAGCAGCTTGGAGGGTAGCGGAGAGACCCAGTACTTC.